The rows below give T cell receptor beta chains drawn from one sample of a study of blood T cell repertoires in COVID-19. Assay: immunoSEQ multiplex PCR; the TCRdb copy retains only in-frame clones and omits some. This sample has 200,000 or so clones, with just under 85% found just once. Sequencing used peripheral blood. The receptors were gathered from a human donor with acute or convalescent COVID-19. The donor label of this sample is uncertain. The CDR3 runs from the conserved cysteine through the conserved F or W. A D gene is named only where the DNA matches it firmly. Some rows have no size entry. The others give once, few or many, or a class for an expanded clone.

TRBJ2-5 | NA | TRBV7-9 | NA | TGTGCCAGCAGCTTCAGTGGGAGGGAGACCCAGTACTTC | CASSFSGRETQYF
TRBJ1-1 | NA | TRBV12-5 | once | TGTGCTAGTGGTCCCCAGGGGACGAACACTGAAGCTTTCTTT | CASGPQGTNTEAFF
TRBJ2-2 | NA | TRBV6-5 | NA | TGTGCCAGCAGTTACTCGGCGCCGGGTTCGGGGGAGCTGTTTTTT | CASSYSAPGSGELFF
TRBJ2-3 | NA | TRBV12-5 | NA | TGTGCTAGTGGTTTGGGTCAGGTGAGCACAGATACGCAGTATTTT | CASGLGQVSTDTQYF
TRBJ2-5 | NA | TRBV19 | NA | TGTGCCAGTAGTAAAAGGGTGGGACTCGGGGGGACCCAGTACTTC | CASSKRVGLGGTQYF
TRBJ1-5 | TRBD1 | TRBV18 | once | TGTGCCAGCTCACCAAACACAGGGGGCACTAATCAGCCCCAGCATTTT | CASSPNTGGTNQPQHF
TRBJ2-3 | TRBD1 | TRBV27 | NA | TGTGCCAGCAGTTTAGCTGCAGGGGGCGCCTTTGGAGATACGCAGTATTTT | CASSLAAGGAFGDTQYF
TRBJ2-7 | NA | TRBV21-1 | NA | TGTGCCAGCAGCAAAACCCCCGGGAGCACCGTCGCCTACGAGCAGTACTTC | CASSKTPGSTVAYEQYF
TRBJ2-1 | TRBD2 | TRBV6-1 | NA | TGTGCCAGCAGTGAACTGGGAGGGAATGAGCAGTTCTTC | CASSELGGNEQFF
TRBJ2-3 | NA | TRBV7-2 | NA | TGTGCCAGCAGCTTAGTTGGTAGCCCAAGCACAGATACGCAGTATTTT | CASSLVGSPSTDTQYF
TRBJ1-2 | NA | TRBV19 | NA | TGTGCCAGTGGAGGGTATGGCTACACCTTC | CASGGYGYTF
TRBJ2-3 | TRBD2 | TRBV14 | NA | TGTGCCAGCAGCCCTTATAAGCGGGAGAGTGGCACAGATACGCAGTATTTT | CASSPYKRESGTDTQYF
TRBJ1-6 | NA | TRBV5-6 | NA | TGTGCCAGCAGCGTGGGACGGAGAAATTCACCCCTCCACTTT | CASSVGRRNSPLHF
TRBJ2-2 | NA | TRBV7-9 | NA | TGTGCCAGCAGCTTAGGGACTACCAGTGGGAGCACCGGGGAGCTGTTTTTT | CASSLGTTSGSTGELFF
TRBJ2-7 | TRBD1 | TRBV7-9 | NA | TGTGCCAGCAGCTTAAAGGGACAGCTCGGCGAGCAGTACTTC | CASSLKGQLGEQYF
TRBJ1-3 | NA | TRBV9 | NA | TGTGCCAGCAGCGTAGAGGGACTCTCTGGAAACACCATATATTTT | CASSVEGLSGNTIYF
TRBJ2-2 | TRBD2 | TRBV28 | NA | TGTGCCAGCAGTTTGGCGGGGGCGAACACCGGGGAGCTGTTTTTT | CASSLAGANTGELFF
TRBJ2-3 | TRBD2 | TRBV11-2 | NA | TGTGCCAGCAGCTCTAACCTAGCGGTTAGCACAGATACGCAGTATTTT | CASSSNLAVSTDTQYF
TRBJ1-2 | TRBD1 | TRBV27 | NA | TGTGCCAGCAGTGCGGACAGGGACTATGGCTACACCTTC | CASSADRDYGYTF
TRBJ2-1 | TRBD1 | TRBV25-1 | NA | TGTGCCAGCAATACTCAGGGGGCGAGGTACAATGAGCAGTTCTTC | CASNTQGARYNEQFF
TRBJ2-3 | TRBD2 | TRBV7-9 | NA | TGTGCCAGCAGCTCACCTCGGGGGAGGGTAACAGATACGCAGTATTTT | CASSSPRGRVTDTQYF
TRBJ2-2 | TRBD2 | TRBV7-6 | NA | TGTGCCAGCAGCTTAGCTAGCGGGATGGGTTCGGGCACCGGGGAGCTGTTTTTT | CASSLASGMGSGTGELFF
TRBJ2-1 | TRBD2 | TRBV3-1/TRBV3-2 | NA | TGTGCCAGCAGCCCCTTAGCGGGGGGAGGCGATGAGCAGTTCTTC | CASSPLAGGGDEQFF
TRBJ1-5 | TRBD1 | TRBV4-1 | NA | TGCGCCAGCAGCCAAGATTCCAGGGGGCGACTATACCAGCCCCAGCATTTT | CASSQDSRGRLYQPQHF
TRBJ1-1 | TRBD1 | TRBV19 | few | TGTGCCAGTAGTCTCCACAGGGGGGGGAACACTGAAGCTTTCTTT | CASSLHRGGNTEAFF
TRBJ1-3 | NA | TRBV3-1/TRBV3-2 | NA | TGTGCCAGCAGCCAAAGGGCGGGACTTGGAAACACCATATATTTT | CASSQRAGLGNTIYF
TRBJ2-3 | NA | TRBV25-1 | NA | TGTGCCAGCAGTATAGGCGGAGGCACGCAGTATTTT | CASSIGGGTQYF
TRBJ1-5 | NA | TRBV7-8 | NA | TGTGCCAGCAGCTCCGACCGACACCTTAGCAATCAGCCCCAGCATTTT | CASSSDRHLSNQPQHF
TRBJ1-2 | NA | TRBV5-1 | NA | TGCGCCAGCAGCGCCAGGGCTAACTATGGCTACACCTTC | CASSARANYGYTF
TRBJ2-7 | NA | TRBV5-1 | NA | TGCGCCAGCAGCTTGGCCGGCAGGCTCAACGAGCAGTACTTC | CASSLAGRLNEQYF
TRBJ1-2 | TRBD1 | TRBV7-9 | NA | TGTGCCAGCAGCTTGCCACAGGGGGCCGGCTACACCTTC | CASSLPQGAGYTF
TRBJ2-7 | TRBD2 | TRBV30 | NA | TGTGCCTGGACTGCGACTAGCGGGTACGAGCAGTACTTC | CAWTATSGYEQYF
TRBJ2-3 | NA | TRBV6-5 | once | TGTGCCAGCATCCCAGCGGGCACAGATACGCAGTATTTT | CASIPAGTDTQYF
TRBJ1-5 | NA | TRBV7-2 | NA | TGTGCCAGCAGCTACGACGGGGGGCCAGGTCAGCCCCAGCATTTT | CASSYDGGPGQPQHF
TRBJ1-4 | NA | TRBV7-9 | NA | TGTGCCAGCAGCTTCCGGGGAGGTGAAAAACTGTTTTTT | CASSFRGGEKLFF
TRBJ2-7 | TRBD1 | TRBV14 | NA | TGTGCCAGCAGCCCCTTGGGACAGGGGTTGCAGTACTTC | CASSPLGQGLQYF
TRBJ2-2 | NA | TRBV23-1 | NA | TGCGCCAGCAGTCAATCGCGAAGGGGCGGTACCGGGGAGCTGTTTTTT | CASSQSRRGGTGELFF
TRBJ2-3 | NA | TRBV27 | NA | TGTGCCAGCAGTTTATCGGGCGGGTCCTCTCATACGCAGTATTTT | CASSLSGGSSHTQYF
TRBJ2-7 | NA | TRBV6-5 | NA | TGTGCCAGCAGTCATAGTAGCGAGCAGTACTTC | CASSHSSEQYF
TRBJ1-4 | NA | TRBV12-3/TRBV12-4 | NA | TGTGCCAGCAGGAGGGATGAAAAACTGTTTTTT | CASRRDEKLFF
TRBJ2-1 | NA | TRBV2 | NA | TGTGCCAGCAGTGAACAGTACAATGAGCAGTTCTTC | CASSEQYNEQFF
TRBJ2-3 | TRBD1 | TRBV4-3 | NA | TGCGCCAGCAGCCACGAGGGGGCGGGAGATACGCAGTATTTT | CASSHEGAGDTQYF
TRBJ2-5 | TRBD2 | TRBV24-1 | once | TGTGCCACCAGTGGGGCTAGCGGGAGCTGGGAGACCCAGTACTTC | CATSGASGSWETQYF
TRBJ2-7 | NA | TRBV7-9 | few | TGTGCCAGCAGCTTACCACAGACCTACGAGCAGTACTTC | CASSLPQTYEQYF
TRBJ2-2 | TRBD2 | TRBV3-1/TRBV3-2 | NA | TGTGCCAGCAGCAGACGGACTAGCGGGATGGACACCGGGGAGCTGTTTTTT | CASSRRTSGMDTGELFF
TRBJ1-1 | NA | TRBV18 | once | TGTGCCAGCTCACTTCAGGAGGGCTATGGGGGTGAAGCTTTCTTT | CASSLQEGYGGEAFF
TRBJ2-7 | TRBD1 | TRBV29-1 | NA | TGCAGCGCTCGACAGGGGACATACTACGAGCAGTACTTC | CSARQGTYYEQYF
TRBJ2-5 | TRBD2 | TRBV5-1 | NA | TGCGCCAGCACCTCTAGCGGGGGCCAAGAGACCCAGTACTTC | CASTSSGGQETQYF
TRBJ1-4 | TRBD1 | TRBV5-1 | NA | TGCGCCAGCAGCAGAGGACAGGGGATGACTGAAAAACTGTTTTTT | CASSRGQGMTEKLFF
TRBJ1-5 | TRBD1 | TRBV18 | NA | TGTGCCAGCTCAGCGGACAGGAATCAGCCCCAGCATTTT | CASSADRNQPQHF
TRBJ2-7 | TRBD1 | TRBV3-1/TRBV3-2 | NA | TGTGCCAGCAGCCAAGATAGGACAGGGTCCAGCGAGCAGTACTTC | CASSQDRTGSSEQYF